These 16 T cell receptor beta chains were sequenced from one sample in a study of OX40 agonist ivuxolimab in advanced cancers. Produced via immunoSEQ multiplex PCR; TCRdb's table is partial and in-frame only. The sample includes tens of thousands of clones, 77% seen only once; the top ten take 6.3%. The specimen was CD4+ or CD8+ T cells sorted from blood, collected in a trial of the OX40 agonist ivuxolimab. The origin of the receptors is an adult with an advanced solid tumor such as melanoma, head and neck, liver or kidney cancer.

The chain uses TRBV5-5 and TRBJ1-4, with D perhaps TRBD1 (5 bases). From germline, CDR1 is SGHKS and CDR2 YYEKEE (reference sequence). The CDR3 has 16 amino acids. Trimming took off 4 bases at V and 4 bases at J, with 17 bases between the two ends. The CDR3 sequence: CASSQAGGGINEKLFF. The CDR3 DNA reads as TGTGCCAGCAGCCAAGCGGGCGGGGGGATTAATGAAAAACTGTTTTTT.

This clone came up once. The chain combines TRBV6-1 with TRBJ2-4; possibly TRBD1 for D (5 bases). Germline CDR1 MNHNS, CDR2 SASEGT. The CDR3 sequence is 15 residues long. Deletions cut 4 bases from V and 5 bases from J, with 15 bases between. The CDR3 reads CASSAPQGRENIQYF. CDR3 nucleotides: TGTGCCAGCAGTGCACCCCAGGGTAGGGAAAACATTCAGTACTTC.

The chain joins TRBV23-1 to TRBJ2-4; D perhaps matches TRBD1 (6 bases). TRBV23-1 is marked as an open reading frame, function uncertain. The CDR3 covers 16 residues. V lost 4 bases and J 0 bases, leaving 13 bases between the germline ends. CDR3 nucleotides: TGCGCCAGCAGTCTTAAGGGGGATCTAGCCAAAAACATTCAGTACTTC. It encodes CASSLKGDLAKNIQYF.

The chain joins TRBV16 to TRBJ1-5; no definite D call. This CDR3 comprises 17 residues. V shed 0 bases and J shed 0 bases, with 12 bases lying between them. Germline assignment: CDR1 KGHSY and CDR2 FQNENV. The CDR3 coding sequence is TGTGCCAGCAGCCAATCTAGCGCTCAATATAGCAATCAGCCCCAGCATTTT. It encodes CASSQSSAQYSNQPQHF.

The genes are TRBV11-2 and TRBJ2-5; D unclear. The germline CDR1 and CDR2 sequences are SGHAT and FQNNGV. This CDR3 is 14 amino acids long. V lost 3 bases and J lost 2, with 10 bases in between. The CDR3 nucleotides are TGTGCCAGCAGCTTTCAGACGGGTCAAGAGACCCAGTACTTC. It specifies CASSFQTGQETQYF.

CDR3 sequence: CASSRGQGRTEAFF. DNA for the CDR3: TGTGCCAGCAGCAGAGGACAGGGGAGGACTGAAGCTTTCTTT. The chain is built from TRBV5-5 and TRBJ1-1, with 9 bases matching TRBD1. After removal of 4 bases from V and 5 bases from J, the junction contained 6 bases not matched to a gene. The CDR3 consists of 14 residues. Germline V gene data show CDR1 as SGHKS and CDR2 as YYEKEE (reference sequence).

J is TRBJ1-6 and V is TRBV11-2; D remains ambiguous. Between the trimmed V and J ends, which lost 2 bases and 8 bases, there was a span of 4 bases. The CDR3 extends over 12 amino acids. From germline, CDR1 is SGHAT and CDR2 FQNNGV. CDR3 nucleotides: TGTGCCAGCAGCTTACTCCATTCACCCCTCCACTTT. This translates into CASSLLHSPLHF.

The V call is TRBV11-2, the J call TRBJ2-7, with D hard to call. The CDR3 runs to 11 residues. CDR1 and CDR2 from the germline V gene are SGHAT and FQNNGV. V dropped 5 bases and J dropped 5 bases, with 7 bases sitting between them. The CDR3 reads CASSGYNEQYF. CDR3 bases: TGTGCCAGCAGCGGATACAACGAGCAGTACTTC.

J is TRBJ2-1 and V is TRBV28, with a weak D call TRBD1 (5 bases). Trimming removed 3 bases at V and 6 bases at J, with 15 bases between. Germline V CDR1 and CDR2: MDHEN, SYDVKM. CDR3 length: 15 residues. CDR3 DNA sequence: TGTGCCAGCAGTTTCATCGCGTGGGGCGGCAATGAGCAGTTCTTC. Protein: CASSFIAWGGNEQFF.

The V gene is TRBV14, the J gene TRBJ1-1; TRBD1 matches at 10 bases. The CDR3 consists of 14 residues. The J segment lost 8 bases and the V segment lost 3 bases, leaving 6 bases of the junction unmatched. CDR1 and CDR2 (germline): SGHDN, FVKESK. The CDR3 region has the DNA TGTGCCAGCAGCCATGACCGGACAGGGGGGGAAGCTTTCTTT. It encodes CASSHDRTGGEAFF.

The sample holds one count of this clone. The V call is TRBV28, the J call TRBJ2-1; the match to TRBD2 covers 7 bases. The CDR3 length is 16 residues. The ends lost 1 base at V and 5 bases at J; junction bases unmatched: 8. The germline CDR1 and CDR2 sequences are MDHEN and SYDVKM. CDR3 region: CASSLFAAGDNNEQFF. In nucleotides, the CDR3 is TGTGCCAGCAGTTTATTTGCTGCGGGAGATAACAATGAGCAGTTCTTC.

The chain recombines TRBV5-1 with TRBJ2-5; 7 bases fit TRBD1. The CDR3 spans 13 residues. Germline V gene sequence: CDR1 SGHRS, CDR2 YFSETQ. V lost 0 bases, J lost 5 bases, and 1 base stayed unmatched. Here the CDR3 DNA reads TGCGCCAGCAGCTTGGGAGGGGGCGAGACCCAGTACTTC. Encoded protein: CASSLGGGETQYF.

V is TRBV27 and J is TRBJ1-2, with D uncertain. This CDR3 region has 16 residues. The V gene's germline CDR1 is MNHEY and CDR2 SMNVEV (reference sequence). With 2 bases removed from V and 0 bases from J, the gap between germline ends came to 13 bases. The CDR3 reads CASSLNRAYPNYGYTF. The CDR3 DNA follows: TGTGCCAGCAGTTTAAATAGGGCTTATCCTAACTATGGCTACACCTTC.

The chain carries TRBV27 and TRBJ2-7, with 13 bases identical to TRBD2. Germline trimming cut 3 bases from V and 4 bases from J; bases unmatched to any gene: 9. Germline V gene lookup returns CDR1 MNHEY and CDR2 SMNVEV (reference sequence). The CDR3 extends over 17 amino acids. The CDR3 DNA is TGTGCCAGCAGTTTTCAATGGACTAGCGGGAGAGTTTACGAGCAGTACTTC. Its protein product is CASSFQWTSGRVYEQYF.

The CDR3 is CASSQVLPGQGVWNTEAFF. DNA for the CDR3: TGCGCCAGCAGCCAAGTCCTTCCGGGACAGGGGGTTTGGAACACTGAAGCTTTCTTT. The rearrangement links TRBV4-3 to TRBJ1-1, with TRBD1 matching 11 bases. J gave up 1 base and V 1 base, and 11 bases lay outside the gene matches. Germline V CDR1 and CDR2: LGHNA, YSLEER. This CDR3 region has 19 residues.

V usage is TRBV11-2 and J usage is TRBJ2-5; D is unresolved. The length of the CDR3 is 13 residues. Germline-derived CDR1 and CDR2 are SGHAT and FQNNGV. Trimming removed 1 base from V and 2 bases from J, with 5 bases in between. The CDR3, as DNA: TGTGCCAGCAGCTTAGCGAATCAAGAGACCCAGTACTTC. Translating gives CASSLANQETQYF.